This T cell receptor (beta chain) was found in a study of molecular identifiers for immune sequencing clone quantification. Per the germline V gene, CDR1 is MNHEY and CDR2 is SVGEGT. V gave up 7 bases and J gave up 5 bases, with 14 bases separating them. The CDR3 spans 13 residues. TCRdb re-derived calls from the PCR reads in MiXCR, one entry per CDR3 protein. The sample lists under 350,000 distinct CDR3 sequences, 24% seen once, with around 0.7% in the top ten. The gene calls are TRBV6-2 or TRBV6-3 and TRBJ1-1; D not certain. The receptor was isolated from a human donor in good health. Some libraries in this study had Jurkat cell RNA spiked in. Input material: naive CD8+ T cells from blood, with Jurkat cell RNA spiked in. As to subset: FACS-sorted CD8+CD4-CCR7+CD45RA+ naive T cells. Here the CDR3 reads CASTKTIGTEAFF. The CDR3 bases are TGTGCCAGCACCAAGACCATAGGAACTGAAGCTTTCTTT.